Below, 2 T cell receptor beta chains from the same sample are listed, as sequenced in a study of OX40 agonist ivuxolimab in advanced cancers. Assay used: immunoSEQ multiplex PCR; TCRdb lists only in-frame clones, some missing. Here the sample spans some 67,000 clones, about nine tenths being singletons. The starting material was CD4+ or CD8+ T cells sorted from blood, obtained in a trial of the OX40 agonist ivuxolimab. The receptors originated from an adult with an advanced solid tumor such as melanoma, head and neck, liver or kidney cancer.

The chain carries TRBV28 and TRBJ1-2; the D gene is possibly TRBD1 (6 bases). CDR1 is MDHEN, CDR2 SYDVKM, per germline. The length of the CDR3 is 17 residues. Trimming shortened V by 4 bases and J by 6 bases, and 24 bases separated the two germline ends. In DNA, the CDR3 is TGTGCCAGCAGTTCCCCCGGGGGGGGCGGTAGGAAGGATGGCTACACCTTC. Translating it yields CASSSPGGGGRKDGYTF.

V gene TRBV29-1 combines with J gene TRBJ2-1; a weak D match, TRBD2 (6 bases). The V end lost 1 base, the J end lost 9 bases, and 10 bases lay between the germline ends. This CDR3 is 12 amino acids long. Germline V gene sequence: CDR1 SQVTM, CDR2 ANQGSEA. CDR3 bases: TGCAGCGTTGAAGCGGGGGAGGTTGAGCAGTTCTTC. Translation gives CSVEAGEVEQFF.